This TCR beta chain was captured by sequencing in a study of radiation and T cells in renal cell carcinoma. About the research overall: Nephrectomy followed 15 Gy stereotactic body radiation by 4 weeks. Study findings and constraints: Baseline intratumoral clonotype presence is unknown without pretreatment biopsies.

Specified time point: baseline pretreatment blood. Treatment: 15 Gy SBRT to primary tumor, nephrectomy 4 weeks later. As to this clone: Antigen: not known.

Measured with immunoSEQ multiplex PCR; TCRdb has only the in-frame clones, and not every one. The table has 100,000 to 150,000 clones, around 84% seen once; the top ten hold approximately 3%. V lost 5 bases to trimming and J lost 4 bases, with 5 bases between them. Germline V lookup: CDR1 SGHVS, CDR2 FNYEAQ. The CDR3 is 11 amino acids. V gene TRBV7-6 combines with J gene TRBJ1-1; no definite D call. The specimen comprised blood, sampled from a patient whose treatment included radiotherapy and nephrectomy. This sequence was found in a woman aged 55-69 years with renal cell carcinoma. CDR3 sequence: CASSGLTEAFF. The CDR3 coding sequence is TGTGCCAGCAGCGGACTCACTGAAGCTTTCTTT.